What follows are 16 T cell receptor beta chains derived from one specimen sequenced in a study of blood T cells in healthy people across ages. Then a second PCR, running about 6 to 11 cycles, was carried out with a sample-barcoded 5' primer and a J-beta primer mix. In TCRdb, the 5' RACE reads were re-called with MiXCR into one record per CDR3 protein. The sample comprises about 640,000 distinct CDR3 sequences, 40% to 45% of which are singletons, and 25% to 35% rests with the top ten. Sequencing was performed on blood. The receptors come from a man aged 80 or over in good health.

The chain uses TRBV3-1 and TRBJ2-1; the match to TRBD2 covers 12 bases. CDR3 length equals 16 residues. Germline lookup yields CDR1 LGHDT and CDR2 YNNKEL (reference sequence). Unmatched junction bases numbered 5, after V lost 0 bases and J lost 8 bases. In DNA, the CDR3 is TGTGCCAGCAGCCAAGATCGCCTAGCGGGGGGGGATGAGCAGTTCTTC. This translates into CASSQDRLAGGDEQFF.

This clonotype was seen a few times. The chain links TRBV11-2 to TRBJ1-2; D gene ambiguous. Trimming pared 1 base from V and 4 bases from J, leaving 13 bases between. This CDR3 is 15 amino acids long. CDR1 SGHAT and CDR2 FQNNGV come from the germline V gene. CDR3 residues: CASSLALQATYGYTF. Written as DNA, the CDR3 is TGTGCCAGCAGCTTAGCATTGCAAGCCACCTATGGCTACACCTTC.

The chain combines TRBV6-2 or TRBV6-3 with TRBJ2-1; D not certain. The CDR3 contains 14 residues. Germline loops: CDR1 MNHEY, CDR2 SVGEGT. V lost 1 base and J lost 3, with 7 bases in between. The CDR3 loop is CASSYLKGYNEQFF. CDR3 nucleotide sequence: TGTGCCAGCAGTTACTTGAAGGGCTACAATGAGCAGTTCTTC.

There are a few counts of this clonotype. The V and J genes are TRBV5-1 and TRBJ2-4; TRBD1 is a possible D gene (5 bases). V lost 4 bases and J lost 8, with 13 bases in between. There are 13 residues in the CDR3. Germline-derived CDR1 and CDR2 are SGHRS and YFSETQ. The CDR3 sequence is CASSPRQTDIQYF. CDR3 coding DNA: TGCGCCAGCAGCCCAAGACAGACGGACATTCAGTACTTC. The full variable domain, with the rest looked up from reference TRBV5-1 and TRBJ2-4, is KAGVTQTPRYLIKTRGQQVTLSCSPISGHRSVSWYQQTPGQGLQFLFEYFSETQRNKGNFPGRFSGRQFSNSRSEMNVSTLELGDSALYLCASSPRQTDIQYFGAGTRLSVL.

V and J are TRBV6-2 or TRBV6-3 and TRBJ2-5, with 13 positions matching TRBD2. Judging by the DNA end, TRBJ2-7 fits better; the J call may be wrong. Germline V gene sequence: CDR1 MNHEY, CDR2 SVGEGT. The CDR3 runs 17 residues. The DNA for the CDR3 is TGTGCCAGCAGAGACGGGACTAGCGGGGCCCCCCTCTACGAGCAGTACTTC. Translating gives CASRDGTSGAPLYEQYF.

In regard to this clonotype: One junction end does not reproduce the germline sequence, and a read error may be involved. The V call is TRBV4-3, the J call TRBJ2-1; TRBD2 might be the D (5 bases). CDR1 and CDR2 from the germline V gene are LGHNA and YSLEER. CDR3 length: 15 amino acids. This CDR3 reads CAGSQSSKAYNEQFF. CDR3 DNA sequence: TGCGCCGGCAGCCAATCTAGCAAGGCCTACAATGAGCAGTTCTTC.

The genes are TRBV10-3 and TRBJ2-1; 8 bases are a match to TRBD2. From germline, CDR1 is ENHRY and CDR2 SYGVKD. J was trimmed by 9 bases and V by 11 bases; bases with no gene match: 9. The CDR3 loop spans 12 amino acids. The CDR3 DNA is TGTGCCTCGCATGCGGGGGGTGGTGAGCAGTTCTTC. Translating it yields CASHAGGGEQFF.

The J gene is TRBJ2-5, the V gene TRBV9; 7 bases match TRBD1. Germline V CDR1 and CDR2: SGDLS, YYNGEE. V gave up 4 bases and J gave up 4 bases; unmatched junction bases: 10. This CDR3 is built from 15 residues. The CDR3 DNA is TGTGCCAGCAGCCCCTCCCACAGGGGCGGAGAGACCCAGTACTTC. Translated: CASSPSHRGGETQYF.

The sample holds a few counts of this clonotype. The chain carries TRBV4-1 and TRBJ1-2; 8 nucleotides match TRBD1. The length of the CDR3 is 16 residues. Trimming removed 1 base from V and 0 bases from J; junction bases left unmatched: 4. The germline V gene has CDR1 MGHRA and CDR2 YSYEKL. The CDR3 here is CASSQATDRANYGYTF. In nucleotides, the CDR3 is TGCGCCAGCAGCCAAGCCACGGACAGGGCTAACTATGGCTACACCTTC.

This clonotype came up a few times. The V call is TRBV6-2 or TRBV6-3, the J call TRBJ2-7; the D gene is possibly TRBD1 (6 bases). This CDR3 has 18 amino acids. The germline V gene has CDR1 MNHEY and CDR2 SVGEGT. Trimming took 0 bases from V and 2 from J, leaving 20 bases between them. The CDR3 protein is CASSYSSGTPPFTYEQYF. The CDR3 nucleotides read TGTGCCAGCAGTTACTCTTCAGGGACACCTCCCTTTACCTACGAGCAGTACTTC.

This clonotype was detected only once. The DNA of the CDR3 is TGTGCCAGCAGCCCGAGACTAGCGGGGGGGCCAGGCACAGATACGCAGTATTTT. Encoded protein: CASSPRLAGGPGTDTQYF. This chain links TRBV4-2 with TRBJ2-3; 14 nucleotides match TRBD2. J gave up 1 base and V 4 bases, and 7 bases lay outside the gene matches. Germline lookup yields CDR1 LGHNA and CDR2 YNFKEQ. The CDR3 runs 18 residues.

V and J are TRBV11-2 and TRBJ2-5; 8 bases fit TRBD1. Germline loops: CDR1 SGHAT, CDR2 FQNNGV. J gave up 3 bases and V 5 bases, and 11 bases lay outside the gene matches. This CDR3 has 16 residues. CDR3: CASSLNRGSGKETQYF. The CDR3 DNA reads as TGTGCCAGCAGCCTAAACAGGGGGAGTGGGAAAGAGACCCAGTACTTC. Combining the CDR3 with reference TRBV11-2 and TRBJ2-5 gives the whole variable domain EAGVAQSPRYKIIEKRQSVAFWCNPISGHATLYWYQQILGQGPKLLIQFQNNGVVDDSQLPKDRFSAERLKGVDSTLKIQPAKLEDSAVYLCASSLNRGSGKETQYFGPGTRLLVL.

There are many counts of this clonotype. This chain links TRBV27 with TRBJ2-5, with 8 nucleotides matching TRBD1. This CDR3 contains 18 residues. Looked up from germline, CDR1 is MNHEY and CDR2 is SMNVEV (reference sequence). The V and J ends lost 3 bases and 2 bases, in that order; junction bases with no gene match: 14. As DNA, the CDR3 is TGTGCCAGCAGTTTGTTCCCGGGACAGGTTCTGGGGCAAGAGACCCAGTACTTC. Translating gives CASSLFPGQVLGQETQYF.

This clonotype has more than one count but fewer than ten. This chain connects TRBV5-1 to TRBJ1-1, with unresolved D. The CDR3 is 13 residues long. Germline V lookup: CDR1 SGHRS, CDR2 YFSETQ. Trimming shortened V by 3 bases and J by 3 bases, and 9 bases separated the two germline ends. CDR3 loop: CASSSLPDTEAFF. The CDR3 DNA reads TGCGCCAGCAGCTCCCTCCCAGACACTGAAGCTTTCTTT.

This clonotype has at least ten counts. The V gene is TRBV20-1, the J gene TRBJ2-7; 9 nucleotides align to TRBD2. This CDR3 has 14 residues. The germline gives CDR1 DFQATT, CDR2 SNEGSKA (reference sequence). The junction had 5 bases not matched to a gene; V was cut back by 1 base and J by 4 bases. CDR3 DNA: TGCAGTGCTAGAGCCCCGGGACTAGCTTACGAGCAGTACTTC. Translated: CSARAPGLAYEQYF.

The rearrangement uses TRBV2 and TRBJ2-6; unclear D gene. The CDR3 is made up of 14 amino acids. Germline values: CDR1 SNHLY, CDR2 FYNNEI. Trimming took off 5 bases at V and 0 bases at J, with 5 bases between the two ends. In DNA, the CDR3 is TGTGCCAGCAGTATCCTCTCTGGGGCCAACGTCCTGACTTTC. Translated, it gives CASSILSGANVLTF. Based on the CDR3 plus reference TRBV2 and TRBJ2-6, the full variable domain is EPEVTQTPSHQVTQMGQEVILRCVPISNHLYFYWYRQILGQKVEFLVSFYNNEISEKSEIFDDQFSVERPDGSNFTLKIRSTKLEDSAMYFCASSILSGANVLTFGAGSRLTVL.